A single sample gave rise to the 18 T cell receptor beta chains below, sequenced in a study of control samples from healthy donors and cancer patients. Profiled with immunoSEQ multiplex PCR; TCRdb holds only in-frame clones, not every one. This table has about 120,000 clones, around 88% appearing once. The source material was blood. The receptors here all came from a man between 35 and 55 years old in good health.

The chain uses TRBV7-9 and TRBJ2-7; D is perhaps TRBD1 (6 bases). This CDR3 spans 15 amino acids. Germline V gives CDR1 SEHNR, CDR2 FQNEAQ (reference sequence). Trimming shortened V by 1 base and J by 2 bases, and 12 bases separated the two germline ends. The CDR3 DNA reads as TGTGCCAGCAGCTTAGGACAAGGGGGTCCCTACGAGCAGTACTTC. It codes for CASSLGQGGPYEQYF.

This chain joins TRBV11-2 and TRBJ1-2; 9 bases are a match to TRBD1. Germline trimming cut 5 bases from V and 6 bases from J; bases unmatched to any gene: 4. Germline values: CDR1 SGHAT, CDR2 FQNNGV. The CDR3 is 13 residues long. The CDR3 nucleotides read TGTGCCAGCAGCCGAGACAGGGGGGATGGCTACACCTTC. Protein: CASSRDRGDGYTF.

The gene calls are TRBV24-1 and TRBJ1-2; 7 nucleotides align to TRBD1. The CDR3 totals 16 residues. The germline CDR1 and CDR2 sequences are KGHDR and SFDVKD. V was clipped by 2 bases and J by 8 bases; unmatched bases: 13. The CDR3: CATSDSRTGSPGGYTF. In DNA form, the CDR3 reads TGTGCCACCAGTGATTCCCGGACAGGTAGCCCGGGGGGCTACACCTTC.

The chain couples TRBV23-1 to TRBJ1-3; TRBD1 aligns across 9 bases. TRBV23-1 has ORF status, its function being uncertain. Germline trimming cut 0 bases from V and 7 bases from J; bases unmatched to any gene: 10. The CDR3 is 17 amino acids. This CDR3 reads CASSQSWTGDRGNTIYF. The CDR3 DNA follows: TGCGCCAGCAGTCAATCGTGGACAGGGGATAGGGGGAACACCATATATTTT.

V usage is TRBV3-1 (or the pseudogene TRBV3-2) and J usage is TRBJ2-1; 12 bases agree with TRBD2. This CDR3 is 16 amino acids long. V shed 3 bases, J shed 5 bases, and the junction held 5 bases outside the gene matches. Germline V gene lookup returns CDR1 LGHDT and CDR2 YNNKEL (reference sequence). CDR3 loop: CASSQLAGGAHNEQFF. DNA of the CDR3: TGTGCCAGCAGCCAGCTAGCGGGGGGGGCTCACAATGAGCAGTTCTTC.

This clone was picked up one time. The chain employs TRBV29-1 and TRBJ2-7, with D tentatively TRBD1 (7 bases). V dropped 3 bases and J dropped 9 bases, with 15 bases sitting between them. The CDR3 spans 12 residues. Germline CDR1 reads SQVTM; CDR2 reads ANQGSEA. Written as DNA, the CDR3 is TGCAGCGTTGAGCGGGACAGTTGGGGGCAGTACTTC. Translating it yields CSVERDSWGQYF.

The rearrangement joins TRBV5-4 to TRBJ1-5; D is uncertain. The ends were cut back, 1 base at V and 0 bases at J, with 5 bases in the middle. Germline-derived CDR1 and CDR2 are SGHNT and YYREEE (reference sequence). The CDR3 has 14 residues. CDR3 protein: CASSLIGSNQPQHF. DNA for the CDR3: TGTGCCAGCAGCTTGATAGGTAGCAATCAGCCCCAGCATTTT.

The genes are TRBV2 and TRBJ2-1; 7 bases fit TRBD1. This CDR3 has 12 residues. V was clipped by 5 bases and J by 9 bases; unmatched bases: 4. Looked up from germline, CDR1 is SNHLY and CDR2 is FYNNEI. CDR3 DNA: TGTGCCAGCAGTAGACAGGGCTTTGAGCAGTTCTTC. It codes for CASSRQGFEQFF.

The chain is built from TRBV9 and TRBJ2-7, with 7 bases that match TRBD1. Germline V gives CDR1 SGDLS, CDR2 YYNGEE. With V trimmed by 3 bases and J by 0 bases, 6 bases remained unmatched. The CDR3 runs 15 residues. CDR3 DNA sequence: TGTGCCAGCAGCGCTCGGACAGGTTACTCCTACGAGCAGTACTTC. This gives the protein CASSARTGYSYEQYF. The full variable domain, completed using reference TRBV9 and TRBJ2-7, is DSGVTQTPKHLITATGQRVTLRCSPRSGDLSVYWYQQSLDQGLQFLIQYYNGEERAKGNILERFSAQQFPDLHSELNLSSLELGDSALYFCASSARTGYSYEQYFGPGTRLTVT.

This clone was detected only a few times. CDR3: CASIGFAGNEQFF. CDR3 sequence (DNA): TGTGCCAGCATTGGTTTCGCGGGGAATGAGCAGTTCTTC. The rearrangement links TRBV6-5 to TRBJ2-1; D might be TRBD2 (6 bases). Trimming removed 7 bases from V and 7 bases from J, with 14 bases in between. The CDR3 spans 13 residues. From germline, CDR1 is MNHEY and CDR2 SVGAGI.

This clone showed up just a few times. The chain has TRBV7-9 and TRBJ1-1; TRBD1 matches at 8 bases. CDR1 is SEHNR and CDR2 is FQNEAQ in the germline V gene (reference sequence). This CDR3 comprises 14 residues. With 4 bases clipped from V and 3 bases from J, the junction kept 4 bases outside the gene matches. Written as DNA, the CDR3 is TGTGCCAGCAGCTACTCAGGGGGCGACACTGAAGCTTTCTTT. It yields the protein CASSYSGGDTEAFF.

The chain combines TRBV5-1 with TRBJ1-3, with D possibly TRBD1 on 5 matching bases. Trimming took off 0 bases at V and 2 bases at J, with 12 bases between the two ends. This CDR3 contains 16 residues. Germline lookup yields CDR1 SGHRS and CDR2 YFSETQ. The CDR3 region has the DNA TGCGCCAGCAGCTTGGATGGACAAAGGACTGGAAACACCATATATTTT. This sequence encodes CASSLDGQRTGNTIYF.

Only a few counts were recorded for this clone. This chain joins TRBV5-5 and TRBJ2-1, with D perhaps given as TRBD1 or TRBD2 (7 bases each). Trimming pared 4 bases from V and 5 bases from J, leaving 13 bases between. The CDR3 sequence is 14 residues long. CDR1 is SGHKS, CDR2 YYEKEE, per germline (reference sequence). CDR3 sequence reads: CASSPGGADNEQFF. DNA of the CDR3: TGTGCCAGCAGCCCAGGGGGGGCGGACAATGAGCAGTTCTTC.

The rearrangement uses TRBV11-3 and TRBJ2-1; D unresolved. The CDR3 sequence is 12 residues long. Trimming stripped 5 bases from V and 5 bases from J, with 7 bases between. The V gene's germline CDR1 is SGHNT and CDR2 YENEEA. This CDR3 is CASSPPDNEQFF. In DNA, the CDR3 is TGTGCCAGCAGCCCCCCGGACAATGAGCAGTTCTTC.

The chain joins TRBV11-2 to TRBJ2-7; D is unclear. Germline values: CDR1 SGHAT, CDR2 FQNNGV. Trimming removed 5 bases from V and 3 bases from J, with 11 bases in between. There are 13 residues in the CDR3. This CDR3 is CASSALSGYEQYF. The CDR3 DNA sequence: TGTGCCAGCAGCGCTCTTAGTGGCTACGAGCAGTACTTC.

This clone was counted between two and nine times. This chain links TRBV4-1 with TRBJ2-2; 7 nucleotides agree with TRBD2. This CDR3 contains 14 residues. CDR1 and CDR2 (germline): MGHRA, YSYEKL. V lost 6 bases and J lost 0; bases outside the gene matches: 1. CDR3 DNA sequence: TGCGCCAGCAGACGGGGGGCGAACACCGGGGAGCTGTTTTTT. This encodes CASRRGANTGELFF.

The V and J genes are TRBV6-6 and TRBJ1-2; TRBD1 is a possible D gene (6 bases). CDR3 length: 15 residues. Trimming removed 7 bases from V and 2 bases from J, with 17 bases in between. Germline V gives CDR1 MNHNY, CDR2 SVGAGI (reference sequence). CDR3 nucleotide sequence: TGTGCCAGCATACCAAAGGGGGAGTGGAACTATGGCTACACCTTC. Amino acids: CASIPKGEWNYGYTF.

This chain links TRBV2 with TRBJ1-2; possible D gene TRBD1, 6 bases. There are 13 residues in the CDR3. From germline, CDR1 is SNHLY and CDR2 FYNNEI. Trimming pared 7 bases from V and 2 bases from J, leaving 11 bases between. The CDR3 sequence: CASKGQGNYGYTF. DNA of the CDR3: TGTGCCAGCAAAGGGCAGGGGAACTATGGCTACACCTTC. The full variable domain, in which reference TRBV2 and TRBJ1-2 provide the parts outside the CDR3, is EPEVTQTPSHQVTQMGQEVILRCVPISNHLYFYWYRQILGQKVEFLVSFYNNEISEKSEIFDDQFSVERPDGSNFTLKIRSTKLEDSAMYFCASKGQGNYGYTFGSGTRLTVV.